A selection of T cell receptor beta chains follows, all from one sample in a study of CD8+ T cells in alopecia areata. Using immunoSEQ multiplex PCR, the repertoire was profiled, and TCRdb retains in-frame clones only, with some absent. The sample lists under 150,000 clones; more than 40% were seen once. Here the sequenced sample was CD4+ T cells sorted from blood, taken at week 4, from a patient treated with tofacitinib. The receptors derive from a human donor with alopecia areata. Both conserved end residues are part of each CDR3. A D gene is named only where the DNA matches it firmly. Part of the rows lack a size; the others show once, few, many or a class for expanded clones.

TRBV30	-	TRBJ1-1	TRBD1	CAWSVGGQMNTEAFF	TGTGCCTGGAGTGTAGGGGGACAGATGAACACTGAAGCTTTCTTT
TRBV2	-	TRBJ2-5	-	CASSSQGPYDRQETQYF	TGTGCCAGCAGTAGTCAGGGCCCTTACGACAGACAAGAGACCCAGTACTTC
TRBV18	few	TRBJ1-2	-	CASSPGVSDYGYTF	TGTGCCAGCTCACCAGGGGTTAGTGACTATGGCTACACCTTC
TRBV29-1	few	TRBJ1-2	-	CSVSTRTTRDYGYTF	TGCAGCGTTTCAACGCGGACCACCCGGGACTATGGCTACACCTTC
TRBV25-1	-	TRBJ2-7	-	CASSEQGYEQYF	TGTGCCAGCAGTGAACAGGGATACGAGCAGTACTTC
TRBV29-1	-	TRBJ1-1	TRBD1	CSVVSDRGRGEAFF	TGCAGCGTTGTTAGCGACAGGGGGCGAGGAGAAGCTTTCTTT
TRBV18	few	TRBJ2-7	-	CASSPSTGGGYEQYF	TGTGCCAGCTCACCTTCGACAGGCGGGGGCTACGAGCAGTACTTC
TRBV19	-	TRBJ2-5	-	CASSSPRQGGWRETQYF	TGTGCCAGTAGTAGCCCCCGGCAGGGGGGTTGGCGAGAGACCCAGTACTTC
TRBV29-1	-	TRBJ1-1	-	CSVVLMTANTEAFF	TGCAGCGTTGTTCTGATGACTGCGAACACTGAAGCTTTCTTT
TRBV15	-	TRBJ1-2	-	CATSRDKANYGYTF	TGTGCCACCAGCAGAGACAAAGCTAACTATGGCTACACCTTC
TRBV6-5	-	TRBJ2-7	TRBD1	CASRELQGRGEQYF	TGTGCCAGCAGAGAGTTACAGGGGAGAGGCGAGCAGTACTTC
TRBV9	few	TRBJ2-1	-	CASSERPNAEQFF	TGTGCCAGCAGCGAAAGACCGAATGCCGAGCAGTTCTTC
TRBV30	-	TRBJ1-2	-	CAWSGTPSNYGYTF	TGTGCCTGGAGTGGGACACCATCTAACTATGGCTACACCTTC
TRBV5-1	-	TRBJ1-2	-	CASSLWVNYGYTF	TGCGCCAGCAGCTTGTGGGTGAACTATGGCTACACCTTC
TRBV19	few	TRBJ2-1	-	CASSSQTYNEQFF	TGTGCCAGTAGTAGCCAGACCTACAATGAGCAGTTCTTC
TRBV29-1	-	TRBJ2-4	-	CSVVYTAGIQYF	TGCAGCGTTGTATACACCGCCGGCATTCAGTACTTC
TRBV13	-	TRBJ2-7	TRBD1	CASSLGSGTETTYEQYF	TGTGCCAGCAGCTTGGGTAGTGGGACAGAAACCACCTACGAGCAGTACTTC
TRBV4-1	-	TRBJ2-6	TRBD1	CASSQPRQGPSSGANVLTF	TGCGCCAGCAGCCAACCTAGACAGGGGCCAAGCTCTGGGGCCAACGTCCTGACTTTC
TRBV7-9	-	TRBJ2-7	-	CASSTTGTNYEQYF	TGTGCCAGCAGCACCACCGGGACAAACTACGAGCAGTACTTC
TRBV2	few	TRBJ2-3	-	CAIPLPAAADTQYF	TGTGCCATCCCCCTACCCGCCGCGGCAGATACGCAGTATTTT
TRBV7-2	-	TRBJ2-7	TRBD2	CASSTGLAGYEQYF	TGTGCCAGCAGCACCGGGCTAGCGGGATACGAGCAGTACTTC